This note documents a single TCR beta chain sequence. In the original workflow: Amplification from reference gene primers served as the basis for estimated nucleated cell counts. Generated by immunoSEQ multiplex PCR, the TCRdb table keeps only in-frame clones and is missing some. V and J calls and clone size are as listed in that table; D and trimming were resolved from the DNA. The data contain fewer than 200,000 clones, 85% to 90% of them singletons. The entry originates in a study of blood T cell repertoires in COVID-19. Study as a whole: The study drew acute and convalescent COVID-19 samples from the United States, Italy and Spain. The cDNA or gDNA used as material had been derived from T cells, B-cell-depleted T cells, or PBMCs.

Germline V gene data show CDR1 as LNHDA and CDR2 as SQIVND (reference sequence). V dropped 3 bases and J dropped 1 base, with 15 bases sitting between them. This CDR3 is 16 amino acids long. The specimen sequenced was peripheral blood. This chain links TRBV19 with TRBJ1-1; D uncertain. This sequence originates from a man aged 70-80 years with active or convalescent COVID-19. The CDR3 sequence is CASSIGGVGSNTEAFF. The CDR3 DNA follows: TGTGCCAGTAGTATTGGTGGCGTGGGCTCGAACACTGAAGCTTTCTTT.